This TCR beta chain was recorded in a study of blood T cell repertoires in COVID-19. The study drew participants aged about 18 to 95 years from fewer than 30 US areas. The CDR3 consists of 15 residues. The germline CDR1 and CDR2 sequences are LNHDA and SQIVND (reference sequence). V was trimmed by 1 base and J by 6 bases, leaving 15 bases between them. Sequencing was performed with immunoSEQ multiplex PCR; in TCRdb, only in-frame clones are kept and a portion is missing. The sample has 150,000 or so clones; roughly 90% are singletons. What was sequenced was PBMCs or T cells enriched from blood (not recorded which). The chain has TRBV19 and TRBJ1-1; the D gene is possibly TRBD1 (6 bases). This sequence was found in a man between 45 and 60 years old who had recovered from COVID-19. The CDR3 loop reads CASSIAASEGAEAFF. In nucleotides, the CDR3 is TGTGCCAGTAGTATAGCCGCGTCTGAGGGGGCTGAAGCTTTCTTT.